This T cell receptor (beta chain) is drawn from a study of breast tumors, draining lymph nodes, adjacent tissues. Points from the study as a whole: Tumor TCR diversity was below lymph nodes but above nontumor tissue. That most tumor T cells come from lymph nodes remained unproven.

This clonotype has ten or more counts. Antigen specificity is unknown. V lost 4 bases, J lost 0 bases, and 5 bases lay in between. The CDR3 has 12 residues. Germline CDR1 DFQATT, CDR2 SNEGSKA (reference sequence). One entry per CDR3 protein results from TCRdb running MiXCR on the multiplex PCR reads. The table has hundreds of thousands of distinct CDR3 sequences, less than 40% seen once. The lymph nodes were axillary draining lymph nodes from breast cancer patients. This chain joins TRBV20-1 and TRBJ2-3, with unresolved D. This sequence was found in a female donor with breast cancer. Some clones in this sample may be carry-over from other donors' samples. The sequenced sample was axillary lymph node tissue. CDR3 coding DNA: TGCAGTGCTAAACGGAGCACAGATACGCAGTATTTT. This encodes CSAKRSTDTQYF.